A single sample is the source of the 10 T cell receptor beta chains below, sequenced in a study of blood T cell repertoires in COVID-19. The protocol was immunoSEQ multiplex PCR, while the TCRdb copy is restricted to in-frame clones and leaves out a portion. There are about 200,000 clones in the sample; around 83% occur only once, and over 10% lies in the top ten. Sequences were obtained from peripheral blood. The receptors were sampled from a human donor in a cohort sampled during active COVID-19.

The chain carries TRBV10-3 and TRBJ2-3; 11 bases line up with TRBD2. V lost 2 bases and J lost 3; bases outside the gene matches: 1. The CDR3 covers 15 residues. In germline, CDR1 is ENHRY, CDR2 SYGVKD. The CDR3 region is CAISEGLAGTDTQYF. Written as DNA, the CDR3 is TGTGCCATCAGTGAGGGACTAGCGGGTACAGATACGCAGTATTTT.

The chain is built from TRBV11-2 and TRBJ2-3; TRBD2 is a possible D gene (6 bases). The CDR3 covers 16 residues. Germline loops: CDR1 SGHAT, CDR2 FQNNGV. Trimming shortened V by 5 bases and J by 0 bases, and 15 bases separated the two germline ends. CDR3 nucleotide sequence: TGTGCCAGCAGCCCTTGGAGGGGTACAAGCACAGATACGCAGTATTTT. Translating gives CASSPWRGTSTDTQYF.

This rearrangement joins TRBV6-5 to TRBJ2-7; TRBD2 matches at 7 bases. The germline V gene encodes CDR1 MNHEY and CDR2 SVGAGI. CDR3 length: 14 amino acids. Trimming cost V 4 bases and J 0 bases; bases outside gene matches: 3. The CDR3 loop reads CASSFGTNSYEQYF. As DNA, the CDR3 is TGTGCCAGCAGTTTTGGGACTAACTCCTACGAGCAGTACTTC.

CDR3 sequence (DNA): TGTGCCAGCAGGTCGGTGAGCAATCAGCCCCAGCATTTT. Its protein product is CASRSVSNQPQHF. The chain links TRBV6-5 to TRBJ1-5; no definite D call. CDR3 length: 13 amino acids. V lost 6 bases to trimming and J lost 1 base, with 7 bases between them. CDR1 is MNHEY, CDR2 SVGAGI, per germline.

The sample holds a few counts of this clone. The rearrangement uses TRBV28 and TRBJ2-7, with 9 bases fitting TRBD2. The length of the CDR3 is 16 residues. J gave up 2 bases and V 4 bases, and 9 bases lay outside the gene matches. Germline CDR1 and CDR2: MDHEN and SYDVKM. CDR3 sequence: CASSSLTSGRAYEQYF. CDR3 nucleotide sequence: TGTGCCAGCAGTTCATTGACTAGCGGCCGTGCCTACGAGCAGTACTTC. Supplemented by reference TRBV28 and TRBJ2-7, the full variable domain reads DVKVTQSSRYLVKRTGEKVFLECVQDMDHENMFWYRQDPGLGLRLIYFSYDVKMKEKGDIPEGYSVSREKKERFSLILESASTNQTSMYLCASSSLTSGRAYEQYFGPGTRLTVT.

This clone was recorded a few times. This chain links TRBV28 with TRBJ1-4; TRBD1 agrees at 7 bases. Germline V gene sequence: CDR1 MDHEN, CDR2 SYDVKM. The CDR3 covers 17 residues. V lost 4 bases and J lost 2; bases outside the gene matches: 10. The CDR3 sequence is CASSSTGKGVTNEKLFF. In nucleotides, the CDR3 is TGTGCCAGCAGTTCGACAGGGAAGGGGGTTACTAATGAAAAACTGTTTTTT.

The chain joins TRBV7-8 to TRBJ2-5; 7 bases map to TRBD1. This CDR3 comprises 16 residues. Germline V gene sequence: CDR1 SGHVS, CDR2 FQNEAQ. With 5 bases clipped from V and 1 base from J, the junction kept 10 bases outside the gene matches. The CDR3 coding sequence is TGTGCCAGCAGCGATAGACAGGGTAGAGGCCAAGAGACCCAGTACTTC. Its protein product is CASSDRQGRGQETQYF.

The gene calls are TRBV6-5 and TRBJ2-7, with D possibly matching TRBD2 (5 bases). V lost 10 bases and J 4 bases, leaving 20 bases between the germline ends. Germline-derived CDR1 and CDR2 are MNHEY and SVGAGI. This CDR3 is 14 amino acids long. CDR3 sequence (DNA): TGTGCCACCCTACGGGGTAGCCCCCCTTACGAGCAGTACTTC. Translation: CATLRGSPPYEQYF.

The chain has TRBV27 and TRBJ1-4; TRBD1 matches at 8 bases. Trimming cost V 6 bases and J 4 bases; bases outside gene matches: 4. The CDR3 spans 14 residues. The V gene's germline CDR1 is MNHEY and CDR2 SMNVEV (reference sequence). CDR3 nucleotide sequence: TGTGCCAGCAGAAGGACAGGGAGTAATGAAAAACTGTTTTTT. Its translation is CASRRTGSNEKLFF.

The chain couples TRBV6-5 to TRBJ1-6; unclear D gene. The CDR3 is 13 amino acids. V was clipped by 11 bases and J by 9 bases, with 17 bases between them. In germline, CDR1 is MNHEY, CDR2 SVGAGI. CDR3 region: CAGRPTIVSPLHF. In nucleotides, the CDR3 is TGTGCCGGGAGGCCTACAATTGTTTCACCCCTCCACTTT.